These T cell receptor beta chains were read from a single sample in a study of T cell responses to AZD1222 COVID-19 vaccine. Sequencing used immunoSEQ multiplex PCR; TCRdb keeps in-frame clones, though not all of them. The sample consists of roughly 100,000 clones, 85% to 90% of them appearing once. The sample consisted of peripheral blood, taken on day 0 of AZD1222 vaccination. These receptors all stem from an adult in good health. CDR3s include the opening cysteine and the closing phenylalanine or tryptophan. The D gene is left open where the match is weak. Clone size, where shown, is once, few, many, or a class for clones that have expanded.

TRBV12-3/TRBV12-4,.,TRBJ1-2,.,CASSLRGGDGYTF,TGTGCCAGCAGCTTGAGGGGAGGGGATGGCTACACCTTC
TRBV4-1,TRBD1,TRBJ1-5,.,CASSQDQGQGRQPQHF,TGCGCCAGCAGCCAAGATCAGGGACAGGGAAGACAGCCCCAGCATTTT
TRBV27,.,TRBJ1-1,.,CASSRRGVTVNTEAFF,TGTGCCAGCAGTCGCCGGGGGGTGACAGTGAACACTGAAGCTTTCTTT
TRBV9,.,TRBJ1-3,.,CASTTQGGSGNTIYF,TGTGCCAGCACCACCCAGGGTGGGTCTGGAAACACCATATATTTT
TRBV5-6,.,TRBJ1-1,.,CASSLGRLSWAFF,TGTGCCAGCAGCCTGGGACGTCTATCTTGGGCTTTCTTT
TRBV10-1,.,TRBJ1-3,.,CASASSGNTIYF,TGCGCCAGCGCGTCCTCTGGAAACACCATATATTTT
TRBV28,.,TRBJ1-4,.,CASSPGGVGEKLFF,TGTGCCAGCTCTCCTGGGGGGGTTGGTGAAAAACTGTTTTTT
TRBV3-1/TRBV3-2,TRBD1,TRBJ1-2,once,CASSSRPGQGADGYTF,TGTGCCAGCAGCTCCAGACCGGGACAGGGCGCGGATGGCTACACCTTC
TRBV5-1,TRBD2,TRBJ2-7,.,CASSPRGRGDEQYF,TGCGCCAGCAGTCCGCGGGGGCGGGGGGACGAGCAGTACTTC
TRBV11-1,TRBD1,TRBJ1-2,.,CASSSTDRVGGGYTF,TGTGCCAGCAGCTCCACAGACAGGGTTGGCGGCGGCTACACCTTC
TRBV6-6,.,TRBJ2-7,.,CASSPPGSYEQYF,TGTGCCAGCAGCCCCCCGGGCTCCTACGAGCAGTACTTC
TRBV19,.,TRBJ2-1,.,CASSTDGNWEQFF,TGTGCCAGTAGTACCGACGGCAATTGGGAGCAGTTCTTC
TRBV29-1,.,TRBJ1-1,.,CSVVRTGSTEAFF,TGCAGCGTTGTTCGCACAGGGTCCACTGAAGCTTTCTTT
TRBV21-1,.,TRBJ2-3,.,CASSHRPLLDTQYF,TGTGCCAGCAGTCACAGGCCACTTTTGGATACGCAGTATTTT
TRBV6-6,.,TRBJ2-7,.,CASSSTSGAYEQYF,TGTGCCAGCAGCAGCACCTCGGGAGCCTACGAGCAGTACTTC
TRBV19,.,TRBJ1-2,once,CASSDRVLGGYTF,TGTGCCAGTTCAGACCGCGTTCTGGGCGGCTACACCTTC
TRBV9,TRBD2,TRBJ2-1,.,CASSELATTYNEQFF,TGTGCCAGCAGCGAACTAGCGACGACCTACAATGAGCAGTTCTTC
TRBV5-1,.,TRBJ1-1,.,CASSPGLDTEAFF,TGCGCCAGCAGCCCGGGTCTAGACACTGAAGCTTTCTTT
TRBV11-2,.,TRBJ2-2,.,CASSLVLDGGIGELFF,TGTGCCAGCAGCTTAGTTCTGGACGGTGGAATCGGGGAGCTGTTTTTT
TRBV24-1,.,TRBJ1-2,.,CATSDPDALYGYTF,TGTGCCACCAGTGATCCGGACGCCCTATATGGCTACACCTTC
TRBV4-1,.,TRBJ1-3,few,CASSQEAASSGNTIYF,TGCGCCAGCAGCCAAGAGGCAGCGAGCTCTGGAAACACCATATATTTT
TRBV5-8,TRBD1,TRBJ1-2,.,CASSLLLTGDGYTF,TGTGCCAGCAGCTTGCTTCTAACAGGGGATGGCTACACCTTC
TRBV5-1,.,TRBJ1-5,.,CASSLELGHQPQHF,TGCGCCAGCAGCTTGGAACTAGGGCATCAGCCCCAGCATTTT
TRBV5-6,.,TRBJ2-1,.,CASSFVTYNEQFF,TGTGCCAGCAGCTTTGTCACCTACAATGAGCAGTTCTTC
TRBV19,.,TRBJ1-5,.,CASTDPQTLNQPQHF,TGTGCCAGTACAGACCCCCAGACCCTTAATCAGCCCCAGCATTTT